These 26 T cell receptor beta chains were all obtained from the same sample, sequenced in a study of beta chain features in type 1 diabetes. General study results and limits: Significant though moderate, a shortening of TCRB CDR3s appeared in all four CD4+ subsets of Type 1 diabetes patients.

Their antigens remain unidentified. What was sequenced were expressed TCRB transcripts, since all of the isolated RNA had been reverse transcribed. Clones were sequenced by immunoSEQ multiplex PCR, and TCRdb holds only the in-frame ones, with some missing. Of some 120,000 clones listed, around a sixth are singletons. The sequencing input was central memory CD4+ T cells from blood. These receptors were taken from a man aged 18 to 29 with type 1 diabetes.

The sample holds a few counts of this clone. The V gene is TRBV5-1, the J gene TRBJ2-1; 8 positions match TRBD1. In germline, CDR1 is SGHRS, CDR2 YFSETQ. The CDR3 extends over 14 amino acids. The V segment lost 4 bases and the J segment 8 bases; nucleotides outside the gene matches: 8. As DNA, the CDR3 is TGCGCCAGCAGCCTCCAACAGGGGGAGCATGAGCAGTTCTTC. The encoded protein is CASSLQQGEHEQFF. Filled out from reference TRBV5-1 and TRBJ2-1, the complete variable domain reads KAGVTQTPRYLIKTRGQQVTLSCSPISGHRSVSWYQQTPGQGLQFLFEYFSETQRNKGNFPGRFSGRQFSNSRSEMNVSTLELGDSALYLCASSLQQGEHEQFFGPGTRLTVL.

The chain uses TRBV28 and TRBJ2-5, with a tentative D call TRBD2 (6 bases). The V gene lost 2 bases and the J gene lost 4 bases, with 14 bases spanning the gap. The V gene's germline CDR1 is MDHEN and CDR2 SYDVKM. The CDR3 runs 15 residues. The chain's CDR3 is CASSLSGTRGETQYF. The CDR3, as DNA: TGTGCCAGCAGTTTAAGCGGTACGCGGGGAGAGACCCAGTACTTC.

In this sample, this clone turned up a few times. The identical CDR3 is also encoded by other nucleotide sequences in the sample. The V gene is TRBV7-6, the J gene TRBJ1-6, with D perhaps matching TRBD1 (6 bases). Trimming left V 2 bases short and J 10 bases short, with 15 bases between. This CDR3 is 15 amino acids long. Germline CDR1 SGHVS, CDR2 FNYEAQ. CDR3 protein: CASSLITGAGSPLHF. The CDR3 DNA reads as TGTGCCAGCAGCTTAATCACGGGGGCAGGGTCACCCCTCCACTTT.

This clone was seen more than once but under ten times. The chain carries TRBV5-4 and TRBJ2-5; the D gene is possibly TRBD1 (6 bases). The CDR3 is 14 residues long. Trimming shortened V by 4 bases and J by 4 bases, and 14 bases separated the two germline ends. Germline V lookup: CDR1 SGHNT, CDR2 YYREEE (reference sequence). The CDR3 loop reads CASSATGLGETQYF. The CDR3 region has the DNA TGTGCCAGCAGCGCAACAGGGTTGGGAGAGACCCAGTACTTC.

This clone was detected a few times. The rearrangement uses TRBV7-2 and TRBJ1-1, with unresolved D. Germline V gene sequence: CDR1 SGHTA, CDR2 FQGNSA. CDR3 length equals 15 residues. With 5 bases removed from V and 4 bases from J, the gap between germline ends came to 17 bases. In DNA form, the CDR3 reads TGTGCCAGCAGCCTCAGCGATTACAAGGGCACTGAAGCTTTCTTT. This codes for CASSLSDYKGTEAFF.

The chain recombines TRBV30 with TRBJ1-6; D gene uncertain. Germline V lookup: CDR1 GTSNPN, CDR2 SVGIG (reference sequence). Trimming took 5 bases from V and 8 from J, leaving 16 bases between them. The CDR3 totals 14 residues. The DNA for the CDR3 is TGTGCCTGGGCACGGGTGTCCGAGGATTCACCCCTCCACTTT. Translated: CAWARVSEDSPLHF.

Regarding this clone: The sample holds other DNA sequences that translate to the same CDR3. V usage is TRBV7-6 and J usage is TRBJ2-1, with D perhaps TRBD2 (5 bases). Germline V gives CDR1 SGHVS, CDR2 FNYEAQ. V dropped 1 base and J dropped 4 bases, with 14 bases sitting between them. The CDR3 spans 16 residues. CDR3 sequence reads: CASSLGGSATYNEQFF. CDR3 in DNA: TGTGCCAGCAGCTTAGGGGGTAGCGCTACTTACAATGAGCAGTTCTTC. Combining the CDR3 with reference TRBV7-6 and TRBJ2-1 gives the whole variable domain GAGVSQSPRYKVTKRGQDVALRCDPISGHVSLYWYRQALGQGPEFLTYFNYEAQQDKSGLPNDRFSAERPEGSISTLTIQRTEQRDSAMYRCASSLGGSATYNEQFFGPGTRLTVL.

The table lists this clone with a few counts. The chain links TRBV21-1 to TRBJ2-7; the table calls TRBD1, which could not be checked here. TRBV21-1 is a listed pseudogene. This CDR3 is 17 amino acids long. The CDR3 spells CASSKEQGQGPGYEQYF. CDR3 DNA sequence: TGTGCCAGCAGCAAAGAACAGGGACAGGGTCCGGGCTACGAGCAGTACTTC.

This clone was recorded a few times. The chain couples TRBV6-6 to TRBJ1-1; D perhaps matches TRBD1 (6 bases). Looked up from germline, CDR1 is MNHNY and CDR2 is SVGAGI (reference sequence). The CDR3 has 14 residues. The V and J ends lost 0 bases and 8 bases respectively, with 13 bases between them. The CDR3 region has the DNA TGTGCCAGCAGTTACTCGAGGGGGGACCTAGAAGCTTTCTTT. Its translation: CASSYSRGDLEAFF.

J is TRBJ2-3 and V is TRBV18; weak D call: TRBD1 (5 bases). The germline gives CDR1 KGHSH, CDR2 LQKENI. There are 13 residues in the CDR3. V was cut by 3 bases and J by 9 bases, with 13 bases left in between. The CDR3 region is CASSPDWSGTQYF. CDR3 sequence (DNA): TGTGCCAGCTCACCGGATTGGTCAGGGACGCAGTATTTT.

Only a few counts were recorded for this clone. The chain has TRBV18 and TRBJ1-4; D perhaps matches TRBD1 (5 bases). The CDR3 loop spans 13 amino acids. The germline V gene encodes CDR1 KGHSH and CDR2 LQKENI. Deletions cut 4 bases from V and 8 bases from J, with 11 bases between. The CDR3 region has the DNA TGTGCCAGCTCACAAACGGGGGAGGAAAAACTGTTTTTT. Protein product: CASSQTGEEKLFF.

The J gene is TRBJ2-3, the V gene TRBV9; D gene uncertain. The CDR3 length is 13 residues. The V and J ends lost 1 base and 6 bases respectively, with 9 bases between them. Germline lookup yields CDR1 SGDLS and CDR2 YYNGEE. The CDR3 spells CASSVTQDDTQYF. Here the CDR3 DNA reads TGTGCCAGCAGCGTAACTCAGGACGATACGCAGTATTTT.

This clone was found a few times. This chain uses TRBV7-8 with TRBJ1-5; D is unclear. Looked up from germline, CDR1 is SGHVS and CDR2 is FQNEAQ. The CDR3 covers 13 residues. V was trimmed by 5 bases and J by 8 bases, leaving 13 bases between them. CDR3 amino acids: CASSPRPGEPQHF. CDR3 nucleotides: TGTGCCAGCAGCCCCCGCCCTGGGGAGCCCCAGCATTTT.

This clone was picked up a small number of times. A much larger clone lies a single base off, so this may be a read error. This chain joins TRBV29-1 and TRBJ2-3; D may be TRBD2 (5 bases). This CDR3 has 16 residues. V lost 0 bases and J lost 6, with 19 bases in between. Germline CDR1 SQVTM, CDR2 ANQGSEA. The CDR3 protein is CSVEDASLGSADTQYF. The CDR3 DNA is TGCAGCGTTGAAGACGCGTCCCTTGGGAGCGCGGATACGCAGTATTTT.

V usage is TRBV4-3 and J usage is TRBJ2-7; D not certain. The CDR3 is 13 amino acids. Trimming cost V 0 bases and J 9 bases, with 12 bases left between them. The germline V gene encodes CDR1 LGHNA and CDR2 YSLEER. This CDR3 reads CASSQEYSRRQYF. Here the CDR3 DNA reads TGCGCCAGCAGCCAAGAATATTCGCGTCGGCAGTACTTC.

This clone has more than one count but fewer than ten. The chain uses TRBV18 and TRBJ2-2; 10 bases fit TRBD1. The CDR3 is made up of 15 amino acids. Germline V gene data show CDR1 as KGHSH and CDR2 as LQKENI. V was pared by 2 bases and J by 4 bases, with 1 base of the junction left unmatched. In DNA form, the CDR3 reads TGTGCCAGCTCACCAGGGACAGGGGTCACCGGGGAGCTGTTTTTT. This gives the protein CASSPGTGVTGELFF. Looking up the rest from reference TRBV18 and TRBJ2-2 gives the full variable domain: NAGVMQNPRHLVRRRGQEARLRCSPMKGHSHVYWYRQLPEEGLKFMVYLQKENIIDESGMPKERFSAEFPKEGPSILRIQQVVRGDSAAYFCASSPGTGVTGELFFGEGSRLTVL.

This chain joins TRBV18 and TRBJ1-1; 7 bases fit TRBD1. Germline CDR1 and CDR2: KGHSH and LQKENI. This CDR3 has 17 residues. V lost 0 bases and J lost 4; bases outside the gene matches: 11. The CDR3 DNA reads TGTGCCAGCTCACCACCTCACCAGGGGACAGTCGGCACTGAAGCTTTCTTT. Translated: CASSPPHQGTVGTEAFF.

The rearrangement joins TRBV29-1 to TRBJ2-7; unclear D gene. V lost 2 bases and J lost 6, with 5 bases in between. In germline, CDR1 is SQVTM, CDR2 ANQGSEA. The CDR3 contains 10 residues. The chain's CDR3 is CSVENSEQYF. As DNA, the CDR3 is TGCAGCGTTGAAAACTCCGAGCAGTACTTC.

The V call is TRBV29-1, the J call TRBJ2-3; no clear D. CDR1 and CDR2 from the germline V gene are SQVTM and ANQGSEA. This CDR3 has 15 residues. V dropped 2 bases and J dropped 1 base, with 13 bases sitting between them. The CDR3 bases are TGCAGCGTTGAACAGGTTTTCATACGCACAGATACGCAGTATTTT. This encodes CSVEQVFIRTDTQYF.

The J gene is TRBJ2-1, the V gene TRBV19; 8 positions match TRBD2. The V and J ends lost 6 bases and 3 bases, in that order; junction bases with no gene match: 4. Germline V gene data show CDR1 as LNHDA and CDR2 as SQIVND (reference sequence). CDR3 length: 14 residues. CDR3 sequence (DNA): TGTGCCAGTAGAAGGGGACTAGACTACAATGAGCAGTTCTTC. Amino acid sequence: CASRRGLDYNEQFF.

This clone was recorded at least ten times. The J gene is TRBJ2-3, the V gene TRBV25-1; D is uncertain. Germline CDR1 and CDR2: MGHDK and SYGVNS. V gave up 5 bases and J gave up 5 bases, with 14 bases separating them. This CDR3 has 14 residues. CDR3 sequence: CASSPDSFLDTQYF. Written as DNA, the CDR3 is TGTGCCAGCAGTCCTGATTCGTTTCTAGATACGCAGTATTTT. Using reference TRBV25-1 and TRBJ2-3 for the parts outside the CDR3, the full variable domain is EADIYQTPRYLVIGTGKKITLECSQTMGHDKMYWYQQDPGMELHLIHYSYGVNSTEKGDLSSESTVSRIRTEHFPLTLESARPSHTSQYLCASSPDSFLDTQYFGPGTRLTVL.

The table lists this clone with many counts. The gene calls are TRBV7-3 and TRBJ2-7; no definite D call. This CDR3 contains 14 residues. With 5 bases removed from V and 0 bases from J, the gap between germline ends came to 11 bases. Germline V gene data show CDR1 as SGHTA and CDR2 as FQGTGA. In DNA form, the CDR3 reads TGTGCCAGCAGCACCGACGGCATCTCCTACGAGCAGTACTTC. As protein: CASSTDGISYEQYF.

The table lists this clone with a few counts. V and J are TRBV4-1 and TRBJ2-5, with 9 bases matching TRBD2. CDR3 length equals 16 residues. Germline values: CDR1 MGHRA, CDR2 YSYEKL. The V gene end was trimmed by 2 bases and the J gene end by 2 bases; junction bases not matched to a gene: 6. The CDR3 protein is CASSQWGLAGQETQYF. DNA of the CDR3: TGCGCCAGCAGCCAATGGGGGCTAGCGGGACAAGAGACCCAGTACTTC.

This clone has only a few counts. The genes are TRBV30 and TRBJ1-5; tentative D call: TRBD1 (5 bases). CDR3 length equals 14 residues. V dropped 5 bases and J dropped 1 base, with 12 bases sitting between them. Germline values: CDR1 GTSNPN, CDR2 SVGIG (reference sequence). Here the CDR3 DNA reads TGTGCCTGGGGGTCGACAGTGAGCAATCAGCCCCAGCATTTT. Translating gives CAWGSTVSNQPQHF.

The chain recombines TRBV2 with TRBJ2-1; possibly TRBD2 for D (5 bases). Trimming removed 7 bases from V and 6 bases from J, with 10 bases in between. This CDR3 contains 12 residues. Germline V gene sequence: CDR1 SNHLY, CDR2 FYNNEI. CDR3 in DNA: TGTGCCAGCAACAACGGAGGCAATGAGCAGTTCTTC. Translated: CASNNGGNEQFF.

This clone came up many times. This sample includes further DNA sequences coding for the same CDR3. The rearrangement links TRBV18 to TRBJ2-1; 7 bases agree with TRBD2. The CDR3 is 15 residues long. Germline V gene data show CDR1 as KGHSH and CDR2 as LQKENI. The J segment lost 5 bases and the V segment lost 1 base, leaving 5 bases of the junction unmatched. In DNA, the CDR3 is TGTGCCAGCTCACCACTGGCGGGAGAGAACAATGAGCAGTTCTTC. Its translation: CASSPLAGENNEQFF. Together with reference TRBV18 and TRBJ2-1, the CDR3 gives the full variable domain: NAGVMQNPRHLVRRRGQEARLRCSPMKGHSHVYWYRQLPEEGLKFMVYLQKENIIDESGMPKERFSAEFPKEGPSILRIQQVVRGDSAAYFCASSPLAGENNEQFFGPGTRLTVL.